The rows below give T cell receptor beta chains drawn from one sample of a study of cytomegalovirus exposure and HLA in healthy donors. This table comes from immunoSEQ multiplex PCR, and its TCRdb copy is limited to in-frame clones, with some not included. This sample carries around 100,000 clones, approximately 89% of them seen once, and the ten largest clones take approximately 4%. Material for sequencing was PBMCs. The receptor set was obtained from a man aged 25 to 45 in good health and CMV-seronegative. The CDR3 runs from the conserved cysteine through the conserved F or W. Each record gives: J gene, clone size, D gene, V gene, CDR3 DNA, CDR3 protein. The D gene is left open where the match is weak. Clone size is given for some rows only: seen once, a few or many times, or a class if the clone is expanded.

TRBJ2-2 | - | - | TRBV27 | TGTGCCAGCAGTTTGTGGCCTGCCGCCGGGGAGCTGTTTTTT | CASSLWPAAGELFF
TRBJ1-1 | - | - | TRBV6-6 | TGTGCCAGCAATACCCAGGGGTTGAACACTGAAGCTTTCTTT | CASNTQGLNTEAFF
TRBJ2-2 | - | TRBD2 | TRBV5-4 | TGTGCCAGCAGCAAGGGACTAGCGGGCGGGGAGCTGTTTTTT | CASSKGLAGGELFF
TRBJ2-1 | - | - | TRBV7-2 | TGTGCCAGCAGCTTAACAGGCAGCAATGAGCAGTTCTTC | CASSLTGSNEQFF
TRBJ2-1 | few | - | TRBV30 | TGTGCCTGGAGTGTTTCGGATGAGCAGTTCTTC | CAWSVSDEQFF
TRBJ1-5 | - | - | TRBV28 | TGTGCCAGCAGTTCCTCCTCCAACACAGGGTCCGGCAATCAGCCCCAGCATTTT | CASSSSSNTGSGNQPQHF
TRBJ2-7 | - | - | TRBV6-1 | TGTGCCTCGGGGGTGAGCTCCTACGAGCAGTACTTC | CASGVSSYEQYF
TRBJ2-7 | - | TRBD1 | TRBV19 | TGTGCCAGTAGTCGGACAGGGGGCCCTAGCTCCTACGAGCAGTACTTC | CASSRTGGPSSYEQYF
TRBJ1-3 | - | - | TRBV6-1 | TGTGCCACCATGGGACTAGCTGGAAACACCATATATTTT | CATMGLAGNTIYF
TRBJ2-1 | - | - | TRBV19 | TGTGCCAGTAGTATATTCGGGAATGAGCAGTTCTTC | CASSIFGNEQFF
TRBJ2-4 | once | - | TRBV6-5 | TGTGCCAGCAGTTACCGGACCGGGGGCATTCAGTACTTC | CASSYRTGGIQYF
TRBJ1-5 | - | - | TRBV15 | TGTGCCACCAGCATTGGGAGAAGGCGATATAGCAATCAGCCCCAGCATTTT | CATSIGRRRYSNQPQHF
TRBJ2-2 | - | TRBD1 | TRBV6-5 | TGTGCCAGCAGTTCCCGACAGGGGGGTATCGGGGAGCTGTTTTTT | CASSSRQGGIGELFF
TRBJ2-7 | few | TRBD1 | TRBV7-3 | TGTGCCAGCAGCGTAGGACAGGGACCCTACGAGCAGTACTTC | CASSVGQGPYEQYF
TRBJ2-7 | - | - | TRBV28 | TGTGCCAGCAGTTCCCACGGACAGACCTACGAGCAGTACTTC | CASSSHGQTYEQYF
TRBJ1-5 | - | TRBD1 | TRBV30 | TGTGCCTGGAGTAACCCGGACAGGGGCGGCCAGCCCCAGCATTTT | CAWSNPDRGGQPQHF
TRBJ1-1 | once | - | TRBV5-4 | TGTGCCAGCAGCTTGAGTACCGCAGGGCGCCCTGAAGCTTTCTTT | CASSLSTAGRPEAFF
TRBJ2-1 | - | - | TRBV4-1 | TGCGCCAGCAGCCCCGGAAGACTAGTTAGGTCCTACAATGAGCAGTTCTTC | CASSPGRLVRSYNEQFF
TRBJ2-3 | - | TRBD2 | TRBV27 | TGTGCCAGCAGGGGAGCGGGACTAGCGGGGGGATCTAGCACAGATACGCAGTATTTT | CASRGAGLAGGSSTDTQYF
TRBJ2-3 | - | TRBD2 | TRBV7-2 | TGTGCCAGCAGCGCTAGCGGGGGGGCTATATACGATACGCAGTATTTT | CASSASGGAIYDTQYF
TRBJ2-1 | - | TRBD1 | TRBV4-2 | TGTGCCAGCAGCCAAGCGGGACAGGGGGTCCAAGAGCAGTTCTTC | CASSQAGQGVQEQFF
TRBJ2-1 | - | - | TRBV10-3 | TGTGCCATCAAACCGGACAGCCCCAATGGGCAGTTCTTC | CAIKPDSPNGQFF
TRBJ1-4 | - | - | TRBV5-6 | TGTGCCAGCGCCGAAGCTCGGGGTAATGAAAAACTGTTTTTT | CASAEARGNEKLFF
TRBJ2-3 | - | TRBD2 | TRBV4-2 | TGTGCCAGCAGCCAAACCGGGACTAGCGGGGCAGATACGCAGTATTTT | CASSQTGTSGADTQYF
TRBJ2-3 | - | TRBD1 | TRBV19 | TGTGCCAGTAGTGCGGGACAGGGTCCAGATACGCAGTATTTT | CASSAGQGPDTQYF
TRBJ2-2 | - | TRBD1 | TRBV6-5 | TGTGCCAGCAGATTAACAGGGGACACCGGGGAGCTGTTTTTT | CASRLTGDTGELFF
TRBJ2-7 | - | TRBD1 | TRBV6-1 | TGTGCCAGCAGTGAGGGACAGAGCAAATACGAGCAGTACTTC | CASSEGQSKYEQYF
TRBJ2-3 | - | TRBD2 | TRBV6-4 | TGTGCCAGCAGTTTGGGGGGGAGCACAGATACGCAGTATTTT | CASSLGGSTDTQYF
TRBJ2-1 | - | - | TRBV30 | TGTGCCTGGAGGTCAGGGGCAGGCGGGAATGAGCAGTTCTTC | CAWRSGAGGNEQFF
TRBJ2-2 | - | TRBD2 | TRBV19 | TGTGCCAGCACGCTAGCGGGAGAGACCGGGGAGCTGTTTTTT | CASTLAGETGELFF
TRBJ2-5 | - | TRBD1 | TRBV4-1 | TGCGCCAGCAGCCAGGAGGACAGGGAAGAGACCCAGTACTTC | CASSQEDREETQYF
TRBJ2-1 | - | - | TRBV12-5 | TGTGCTAGTGGTCCATCCGGGATTTGGGATGAGCAGTTCTTC | CASGPSGIWDEQFF
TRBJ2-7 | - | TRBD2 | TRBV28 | TGTGCCAGCAGGGGTAGCGGGGGCCCAACCTCCTACGAGCAGTACTTC | CASRGSGGPTSYEQYF
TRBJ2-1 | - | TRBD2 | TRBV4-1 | TGCGCCAGCAGCCAAGATGAGGGCGGGAGCTCCTACAATGAGCAGTTCTTC | CASSQDEGGSSYNEQFF
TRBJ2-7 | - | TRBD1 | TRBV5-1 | TGCGCCAGCAGCTTGGCCGGGACAGGGTCCTACGAGCAGTACTTC | CASSLAGTGSYEQYF
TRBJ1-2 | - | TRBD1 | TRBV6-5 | TGTGCCAGCAGTTATCAGGGGGCTAACTATGGCTACACCTTC | CASSYQGANYGYTF
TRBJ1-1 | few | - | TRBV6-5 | TGTGCCAGCAGTTACCCGGGGACTTCGGGCACTGAAGCTTTCTTT | CASSYPGTSGTEAFF
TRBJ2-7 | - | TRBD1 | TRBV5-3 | TGTGCCAGAAGCTCAGGACAGGTAGGCGAGCAGTACTTC | CARSSGQVGEQYF
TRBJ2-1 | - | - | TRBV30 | TGTGCCTGGTCTGCCCCTGAGTTACTAACCAATGAGCAGTTCTTC | CAWSAPELLTNEQFF
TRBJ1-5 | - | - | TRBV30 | TGTGCCTGGGCGGGGGGGAGAGATCAGCCCCAGCATTTT | CAWAGGRDQPQHF
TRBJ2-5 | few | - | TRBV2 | TGTGCCAGCAGTGAGACTGCACAAGAGACCCAGTACTTC | CASSETAQETQYF
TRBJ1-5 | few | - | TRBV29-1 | TGCAGCGTTGTACAGGGCAATCAGCCCCAGCATTTT | CSVVQGNQPQHF
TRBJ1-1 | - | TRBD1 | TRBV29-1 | TGCAGCGTTGATGGGACAGAGAGTGCTCCCCACCAAGCTTTCTTT | CSVDGTESAPHQAFF
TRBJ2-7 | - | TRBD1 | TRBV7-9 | TGTGCCAGCAGCTTAAGGACAGGGACCTACGAGCAGTACTTC | CASSLRTGTYEQYF
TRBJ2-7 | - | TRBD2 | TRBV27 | TGTGCCAGCAGTTCGGGGGGGCTTTACGAGCAGTACTTC | CASSSGGLYEQYF
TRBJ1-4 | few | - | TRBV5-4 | TGTGCCAGCAGCTCCCCGGGGGCAACTAATGAAAAACTGTTTTTT | CASSSPGATNEKLFF
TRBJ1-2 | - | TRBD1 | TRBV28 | TGTGCCAGCAGCCCGGGGACAGGGAGATTTGGCTACACCTTC | CASSPGTGRFGYTF
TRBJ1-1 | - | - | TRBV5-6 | TGTGCCAGCAGCTTGGGCGGGAGGGGCGAGCTGACTGAAGCTTTCTTT | CASSLGGRGELTEAFF
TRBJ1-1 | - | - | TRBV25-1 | TGTGCCAGCACCACAGTAGGCTATGCTTTCTTT | CASTTVGYAFF